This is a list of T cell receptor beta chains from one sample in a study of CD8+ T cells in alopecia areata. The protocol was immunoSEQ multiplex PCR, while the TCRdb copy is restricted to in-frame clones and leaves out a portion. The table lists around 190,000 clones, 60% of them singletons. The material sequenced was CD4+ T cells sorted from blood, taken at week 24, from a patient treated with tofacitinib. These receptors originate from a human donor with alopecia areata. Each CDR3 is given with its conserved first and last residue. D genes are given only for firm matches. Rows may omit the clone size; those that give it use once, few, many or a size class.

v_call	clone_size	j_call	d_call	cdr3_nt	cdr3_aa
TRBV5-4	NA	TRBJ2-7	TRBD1	TGTGCCAGCAGCCCGGACAGGGGGAACTACGAGCAGTACTTC	CASSPDRGNYEQYF
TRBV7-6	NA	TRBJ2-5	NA	TGTGCCAGCAGCTTAGACCCGTACCAAGAGACCCAGTACTTC	CASSLDPYQETQYF
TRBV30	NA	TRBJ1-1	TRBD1	TGTGCCTGGAGTACGGATACAGGGGTTTTTCGGCCAACTGAAGCTTTCTTT	CAWSTDTGVFRPTEAFF
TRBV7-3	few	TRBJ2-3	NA	TGTGCCAGCAGCCCCGGGGGTAGATGGGATACGCAGTATTTT	CASSPGGRWDTQYF
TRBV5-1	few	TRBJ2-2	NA	TGCGCCAGCAGCTTCCTTACAGAAAACACCGGGGAGCTGTTTTTT	CASSFLTENTGELFF
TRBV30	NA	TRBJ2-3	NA	TGTGCCTGGAGTCCTCTTTCGTCGCGGGGAAACACAGATACGCAGTATTTT	CAWSPLSSRGNTDTQYF
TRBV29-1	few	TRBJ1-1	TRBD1	TGCAGCGTTGATTCCTCCGGGACAGGGGGCGAAGCTTTCTTT	CSVDSSGTGGEAFF
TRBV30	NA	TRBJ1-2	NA	TGTGCCTGGAATGACGAAAAGCGTGGCTACACCTTC	CAWNDEKRGYTF
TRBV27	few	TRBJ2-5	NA	TGTGCCAGCAGCCCCTCGGGTCTGGAGACCCAGTACTTC	CASSPSGLETQYF
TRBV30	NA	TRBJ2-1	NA	TGTGCCTGGAGTCCTCAGACAGGCAATGAGCAGTTCTTC	CAWSPQTGNEQFF
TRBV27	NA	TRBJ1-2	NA	TGTGCCAGCAGTGCATCCAGGGTAGCTAACTATGGCTACACCTTC	CASSASRVANYGYTF
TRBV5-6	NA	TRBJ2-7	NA	TGTGCCAGCAGCTTACAGGGATTGTCCTACGAGCAGTACTTC	CASSLQGLSYEQYF
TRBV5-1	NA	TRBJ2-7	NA	TGCGCCAGCACCGGGACACCAGAGTACGAGCAGTACTTC	CASTGTPEYEQYF
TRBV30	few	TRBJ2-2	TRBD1	TGTGCCTGGAGTAGTGATCGAGTCAGGGGGCCCGGGGAGCTGTTTTTT	CAWSSDRVRGPGELFF
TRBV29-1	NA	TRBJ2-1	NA	TGCAGCGTTGAAGACGGTGGCAACAATGAGCAGTTCTTC	CSVEDGGNNEQFF
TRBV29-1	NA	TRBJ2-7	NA	TGCAGCGTTGGGACTCTCTCTCGGGCCTACGAGCAGTACTTC	CSVGTLSRAYEQYF
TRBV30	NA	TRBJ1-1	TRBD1	TGTGCCTGGGGACCGGGACAGACTAACACTGAAGCTTTCTTT	CAWGPGQTNTEAFF
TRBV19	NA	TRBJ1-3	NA	TGTGCCACCACACAAAATACAGGGACCGGAAACACCATATATTTT	CATTQNTGTGNTIYF
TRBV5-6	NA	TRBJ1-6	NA	TGTGCCAGCAGCTTGGACAGCTCCTATAATTCACCCCTCCACTTT	CASSLDSSYNSPLHF
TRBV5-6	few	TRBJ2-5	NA	TGTGCCAGCAGCTTGCGTTCTTACCAAGAGACCCAGTACTTC	CASSLRSYQETQYF
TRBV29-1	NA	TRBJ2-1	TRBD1	TGCAGCGCCGTGACAGGGGTTTCGAAGTACAATGAGCAGTTCTTC	CSAVTGVSKYNEQFF
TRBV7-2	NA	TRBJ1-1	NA	TGTGCCAGCAGCTCTGGCGCCACTGAAGCTTTCTTT	CASSSGATEAFF
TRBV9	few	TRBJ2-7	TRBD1	TGTGCCAGCAGCGTAGGTTTCGGGACAGGGAACGAGCAGTACTTC	CASSVGFGTGNEQYF
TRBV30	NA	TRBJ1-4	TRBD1	TGTGCACAGGGGAGGGAAAAACTGTTTTTT	CAQGREKLFF
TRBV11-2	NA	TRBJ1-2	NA	TGTGCCAGCAGCCCTTCGGGATCCGTTGGGGCTGGCTACACCTTC	CASSPSGSVGAGYTF
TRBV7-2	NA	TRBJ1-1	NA	TGTGCCAGCAGCATCAGCCTGATGAACACTGAAGCTTTCTTT	CASSISLMNTEAFF
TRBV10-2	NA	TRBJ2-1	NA	TGCGCCAGCAGCGGAGGGAATGAGCAGTTCTTC	CASSGGNEQFF
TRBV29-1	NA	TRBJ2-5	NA	TGCAGCGTTGAAGAGACCCAGTACTTC	CSVEETQYF
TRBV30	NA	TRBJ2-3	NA	TGTGCCTGGAGTGTAAGTTCCCCTTCAGATACGCAGTATTTT	CAWSVSSPSDTQYF
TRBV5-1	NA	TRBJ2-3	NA	TGCGCCAGCAGCTCGACTAGCACAGATACGCAGTATTTT	CASSSTSTDTQYF
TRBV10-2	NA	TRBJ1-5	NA	TGCGCCACACGACTAGGAGGCCCCAATCAGCCCCAGCATTTT	CATRLGGPNQPQHF
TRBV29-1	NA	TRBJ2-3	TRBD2	TGCAGCTCCTCTACTAGCGGGGGGTTCACAGATACGCAGTATTTT	CSSSTSGGFTDTQYF
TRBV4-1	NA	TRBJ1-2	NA	TGCGCCAGCAGCCAAGTTCTTGGTGGCTACACCTTC	CASSQVLGGYTF
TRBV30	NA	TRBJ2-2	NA	TGTGCCTGGAGTGACGGGGGCCAGCATCCCGGGGAGCTGTTTTTT	CAWSDGGQHPGELFF
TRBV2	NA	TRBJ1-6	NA	TGTGCCAGCAGTGAAGAGTCCCGCGCCTCTTCACCCCTCCACTTT	CASSEESRASSPLHF
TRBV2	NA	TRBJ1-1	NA	TGTGCCAGCAATAAGGGGGGCATAGGCACTGAAGCTTTCTTT	CASNKGGIGTEAFF
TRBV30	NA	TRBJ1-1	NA	TGTGCCTGGAGTGGGGGACCGATGAACACTGAAGCTTTCTTT	CAWSGGPMNTEAFF
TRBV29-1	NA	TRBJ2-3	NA	TGCAGCCCTGGTTTGACTCTCCAAGATACGCAGTATTTT	CSPGLTLQDTQYF
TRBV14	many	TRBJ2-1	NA	TGTGCCAGCAGCCAAGTCGGAGGGGCTCACTACAATGAGCAGTTCTTC	CASSQVGGAHYNEQFF
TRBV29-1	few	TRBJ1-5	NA	TGCAGCGTACAGGGCCGGTTAGATCAGCCCCAGCATTTT	CSVQGRLDQPQHF
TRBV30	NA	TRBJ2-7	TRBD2	TGTGCCTGGAGTAGCGGGACGTTCAGCTCCTACGAGCAGTACTTC	CAWSSGTFSSYEQYF
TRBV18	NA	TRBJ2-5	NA	TGTGCCAGCTCACCACTATCCCGTCTTAGACAACGGGAGACCCAGTACTTC	CASSPLSRLRQRETQYF